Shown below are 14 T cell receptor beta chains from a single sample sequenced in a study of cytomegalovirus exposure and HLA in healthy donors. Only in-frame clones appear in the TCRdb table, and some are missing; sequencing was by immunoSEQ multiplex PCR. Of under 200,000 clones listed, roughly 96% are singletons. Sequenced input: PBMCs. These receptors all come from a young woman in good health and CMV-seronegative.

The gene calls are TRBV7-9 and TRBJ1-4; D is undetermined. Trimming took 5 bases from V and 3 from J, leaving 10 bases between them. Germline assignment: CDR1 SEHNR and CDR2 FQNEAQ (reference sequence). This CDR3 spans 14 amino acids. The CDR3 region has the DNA TGTGCCAGCAGCCCTAGTTTGGCTAATGAAAAACTGTTTTTT. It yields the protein CASSPSLANEKLFF.

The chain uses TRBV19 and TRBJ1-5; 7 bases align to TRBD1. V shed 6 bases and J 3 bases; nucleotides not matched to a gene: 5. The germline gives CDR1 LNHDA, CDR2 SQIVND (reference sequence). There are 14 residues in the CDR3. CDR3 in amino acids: CASSAGTANQPQHF. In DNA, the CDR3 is TGTGCCAGTAGCGCGGGGACAGCCAATCAGCCCCAGCATTTT.

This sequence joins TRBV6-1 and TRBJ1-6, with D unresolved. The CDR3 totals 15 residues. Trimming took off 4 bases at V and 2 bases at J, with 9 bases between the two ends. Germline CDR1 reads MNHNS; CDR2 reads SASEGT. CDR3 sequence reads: CASSAQNPYNSPLHF. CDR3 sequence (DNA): TGTGCCAGCAGTGCCCAGAACCCCTATAATTCACCCCTCCACTTT.

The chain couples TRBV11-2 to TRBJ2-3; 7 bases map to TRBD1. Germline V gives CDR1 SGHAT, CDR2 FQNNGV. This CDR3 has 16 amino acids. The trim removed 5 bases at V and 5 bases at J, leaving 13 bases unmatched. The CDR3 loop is CASSPETGFKGDTQYF. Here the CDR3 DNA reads TGTGCCAGCAGCCCGGAGACAGGGTTTAAGGGAGATACGCAGTATTTT.

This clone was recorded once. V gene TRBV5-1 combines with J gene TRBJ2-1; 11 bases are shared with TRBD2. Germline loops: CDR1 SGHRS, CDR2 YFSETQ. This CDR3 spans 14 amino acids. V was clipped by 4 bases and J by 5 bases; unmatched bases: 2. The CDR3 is CASSELAGDNEQFF. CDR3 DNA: TGCGCCAGCAGCGAACTAGCGGGGGACAATGAGCAGTTCTTC.

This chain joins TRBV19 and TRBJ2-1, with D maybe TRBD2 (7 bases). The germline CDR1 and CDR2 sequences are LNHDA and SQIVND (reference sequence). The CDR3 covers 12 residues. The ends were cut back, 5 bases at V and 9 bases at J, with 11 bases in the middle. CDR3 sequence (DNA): TGTGCCAGTAGTTTGGGGGGGGCTGAGCAGTTCTTC. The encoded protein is CASSLGGAEQFF.

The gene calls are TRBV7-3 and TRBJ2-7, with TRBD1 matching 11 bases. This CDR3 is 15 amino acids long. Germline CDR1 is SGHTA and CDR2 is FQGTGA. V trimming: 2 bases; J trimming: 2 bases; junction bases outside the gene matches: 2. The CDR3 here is CASSLWGQGAYEQYF. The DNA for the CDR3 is TGTGCCAGCAGCTTATGGGGACAGGGGGCCTACGAGCAGTACTTC.

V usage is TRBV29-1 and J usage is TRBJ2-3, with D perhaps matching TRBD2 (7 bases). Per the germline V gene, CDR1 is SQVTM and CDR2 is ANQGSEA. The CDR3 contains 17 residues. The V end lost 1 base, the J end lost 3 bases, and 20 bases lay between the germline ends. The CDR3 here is CSVEVEWGGGLTDTQYF. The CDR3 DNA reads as TGCAGCGTTGAAGTAGAGTGGGGGGGCGGATTGACAGATACGCAGTATTTT.

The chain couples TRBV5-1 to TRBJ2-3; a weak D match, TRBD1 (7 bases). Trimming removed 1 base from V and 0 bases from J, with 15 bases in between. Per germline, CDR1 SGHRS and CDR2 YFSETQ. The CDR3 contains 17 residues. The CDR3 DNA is TGCGCCAGCAGCTTGATGTCAGGGGGGCTTAGCACAGATACGCAGTATTTT. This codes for CASSLMSGGLSTDTQYF.

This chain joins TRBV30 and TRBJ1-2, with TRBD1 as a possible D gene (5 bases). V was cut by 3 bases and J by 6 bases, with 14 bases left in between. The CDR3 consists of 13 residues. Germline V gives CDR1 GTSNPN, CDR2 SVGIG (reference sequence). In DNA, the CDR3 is TGTGCCTGGAGCTTTGGGCAGGGCGATGGCTACACCTTC. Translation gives CAWSFGQGDGYTF.

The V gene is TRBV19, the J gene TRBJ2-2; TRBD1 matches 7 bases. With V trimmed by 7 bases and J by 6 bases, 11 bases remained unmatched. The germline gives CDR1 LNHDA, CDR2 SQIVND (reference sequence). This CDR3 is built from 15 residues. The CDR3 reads CASIPRDSMAGELFF. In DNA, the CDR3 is TGTGCCAGTATCCCTAGGGACAGCATGGCCGGGGAGCTGTTTTTT.

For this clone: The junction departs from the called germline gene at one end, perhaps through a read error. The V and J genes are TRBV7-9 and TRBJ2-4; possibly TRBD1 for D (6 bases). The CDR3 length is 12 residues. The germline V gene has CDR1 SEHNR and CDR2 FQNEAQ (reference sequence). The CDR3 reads CASSLGGSGDVF. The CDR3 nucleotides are TGTGCCAGCAGCTTAGGGGGTTCAGGGGACGTCTTC.

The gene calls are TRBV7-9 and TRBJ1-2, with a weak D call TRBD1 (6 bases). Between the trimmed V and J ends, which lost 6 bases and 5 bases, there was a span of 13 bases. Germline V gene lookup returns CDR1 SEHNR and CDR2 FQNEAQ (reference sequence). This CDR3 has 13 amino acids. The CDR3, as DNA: TGTGCCAGCAGACAAGACAGGCTATATGGCTACACCTTC. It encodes CASRQDRLYGYTF. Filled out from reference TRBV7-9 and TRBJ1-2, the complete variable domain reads DTGVSQNPRHKITKRGQNVTFRCDPISEHNRLYWYRQTLGQGPEFLTYFQNEAQLEKSRLLSDRFSAERPKGSFSTLEIQRTEQGDSAMYLCASRQDRLYGYTFGSGTRLTVV.

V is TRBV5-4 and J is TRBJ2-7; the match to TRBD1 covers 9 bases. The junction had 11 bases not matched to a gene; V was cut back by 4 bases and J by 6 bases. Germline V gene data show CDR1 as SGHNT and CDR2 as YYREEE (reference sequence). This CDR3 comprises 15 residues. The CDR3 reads CASSPEVNRGPEQYF. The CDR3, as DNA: TGTGCCAGCAGCCCGGAGGTGAACAGGGGGCCCGAGCAGTACTTC. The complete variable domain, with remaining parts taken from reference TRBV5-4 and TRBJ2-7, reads ETGVTQSPTHLIKTRGQQVTLRCSSQSGHNTVSWYQQALGQGPQFIFQYYREEENGRGNFPPRFSGLQFPNYSSELNVNALELDDSALYLCASSPEVNRGPEQYFGPGTRLTVT.